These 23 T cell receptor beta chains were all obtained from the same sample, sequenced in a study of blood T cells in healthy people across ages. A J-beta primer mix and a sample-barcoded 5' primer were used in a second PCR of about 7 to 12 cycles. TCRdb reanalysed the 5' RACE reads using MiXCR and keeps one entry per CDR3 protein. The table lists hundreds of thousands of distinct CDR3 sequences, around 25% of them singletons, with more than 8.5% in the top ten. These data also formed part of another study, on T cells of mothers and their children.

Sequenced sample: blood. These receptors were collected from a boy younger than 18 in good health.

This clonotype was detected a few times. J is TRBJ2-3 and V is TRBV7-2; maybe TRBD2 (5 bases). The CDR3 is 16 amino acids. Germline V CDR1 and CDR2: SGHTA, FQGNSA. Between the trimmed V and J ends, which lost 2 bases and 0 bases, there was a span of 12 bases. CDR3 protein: CASSLSGSASTDTQYF. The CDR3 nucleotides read TGTGCCAGCAGCTTAAGTGGTAGCGCGAGCACAGATACGCAGTATTTT.

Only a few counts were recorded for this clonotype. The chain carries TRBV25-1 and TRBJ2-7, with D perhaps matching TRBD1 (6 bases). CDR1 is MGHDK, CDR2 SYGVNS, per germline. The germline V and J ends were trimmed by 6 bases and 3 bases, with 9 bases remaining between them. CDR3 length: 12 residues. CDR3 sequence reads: CASRQGHYEQYF. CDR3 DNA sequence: TGTGCCAGCAGGCAGGGACACTACGAGCAGTACTTC.

The CDR3 DNA reads as TGTGCCAGCAGCCATGAAGTCGGGGGTGAAAAACTGTTTTTT. Translating gives CASSHEVGGEKLFF. The rearrangement links TRBV3-1 to TRBJ1-4; TRBD1 is a possible D gene (5 bases). This CDR3 is built from 14 residues. Trimming stripped 3 bases from V and 7 bases from J, with 12 bases between. Germline V CDR1 and CDR2: LGHDT, YNNKEL (reference sequence). Filled out from reference TRBV3-1 and TRBJ1-4, the complete variable domain reads DTAVSQTPKYLVTQMGNDKSIKCEQNLGHDTMYWYKQDSKKFLKIMFSYNNKELIINETVPNRFSPKSPDKAHLNLHINSLELGDSAVYFCASSHEVGGEKLFFGSGTQLSVL.

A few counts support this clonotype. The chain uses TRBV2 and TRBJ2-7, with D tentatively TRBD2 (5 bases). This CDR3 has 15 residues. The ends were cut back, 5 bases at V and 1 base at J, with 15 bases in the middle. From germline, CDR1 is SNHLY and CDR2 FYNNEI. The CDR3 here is CASSPASSRSYEQYF. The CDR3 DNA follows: TGTGCCAGCAGTCCCGCTTCTAGCCGATCCTACGAGCAGTACTTC.

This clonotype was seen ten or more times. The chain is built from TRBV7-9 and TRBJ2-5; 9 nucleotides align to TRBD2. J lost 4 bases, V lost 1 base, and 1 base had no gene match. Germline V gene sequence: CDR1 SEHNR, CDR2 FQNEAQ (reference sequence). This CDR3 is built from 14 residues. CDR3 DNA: TGTGCCAGCAGCTTAGGACTAGCGGCAGAGACCCAGTACTTC. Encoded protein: CASSLGLAAETQYF. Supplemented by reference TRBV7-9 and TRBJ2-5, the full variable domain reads DTGVSQNPRHKITKRGQNVTFRCDPISEHNRLYWYRQTLGQGPEFLTYFQNEAQLEKSRLLSDRFSAERPKGSFSTLEIQRTEQGDSAMYLCASSLGLAAETQYFGPGTRLLVL.

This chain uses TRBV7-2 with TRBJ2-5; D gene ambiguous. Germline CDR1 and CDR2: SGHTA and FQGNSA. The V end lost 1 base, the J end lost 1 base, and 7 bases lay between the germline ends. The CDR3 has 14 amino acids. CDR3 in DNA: TGTGCCAGCAGCTTAGAACAGATCCAAGAGACCCAGTACTTC. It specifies CASSLEQIQETQYF. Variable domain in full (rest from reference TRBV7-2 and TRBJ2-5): GAGVSQSPSNKVTEKGKDVELRCDPISGHTALYWYRQSLGQGLEFLIYFQGNSAPDKSGLPSDRFSAERTGGSVSTLTIQRTQQEDSAVYLCASSLEQIQETQYFGPGTRLLVL.

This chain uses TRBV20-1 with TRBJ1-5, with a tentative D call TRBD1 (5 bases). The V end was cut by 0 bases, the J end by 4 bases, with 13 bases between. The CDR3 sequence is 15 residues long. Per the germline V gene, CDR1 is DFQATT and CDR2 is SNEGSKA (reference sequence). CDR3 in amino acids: CSARDLRDANQPQHF. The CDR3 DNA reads TGCAGTGCTAGAGATCTCAGGGATGCAAATCAGCCCCAGCATTTT.

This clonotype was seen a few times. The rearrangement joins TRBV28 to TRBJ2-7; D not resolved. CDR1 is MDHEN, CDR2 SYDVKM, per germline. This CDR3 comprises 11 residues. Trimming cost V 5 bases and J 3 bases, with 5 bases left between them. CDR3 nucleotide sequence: TGTGCCAGCAGTGACATCTACGAGCAGTACTTC. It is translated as CASSDIYEQYF.

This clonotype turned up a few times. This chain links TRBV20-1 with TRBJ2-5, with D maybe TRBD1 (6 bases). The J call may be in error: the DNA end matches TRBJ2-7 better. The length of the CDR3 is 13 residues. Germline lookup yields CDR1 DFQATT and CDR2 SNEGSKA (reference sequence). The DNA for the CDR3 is TGCAGTGGAGGGGAACAGGGAAGATACGAGCAGTACTTC. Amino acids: CSGGEQGRYEQYF.

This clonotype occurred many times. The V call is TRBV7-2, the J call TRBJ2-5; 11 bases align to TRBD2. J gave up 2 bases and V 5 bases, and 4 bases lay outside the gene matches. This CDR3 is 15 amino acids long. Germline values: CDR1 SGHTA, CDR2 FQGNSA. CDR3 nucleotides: TGTGCCAGCAGCCTACTAGCGGGGGTGCAAGAGACCCAGTACTTC. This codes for CASSLLAGVQETQYF.

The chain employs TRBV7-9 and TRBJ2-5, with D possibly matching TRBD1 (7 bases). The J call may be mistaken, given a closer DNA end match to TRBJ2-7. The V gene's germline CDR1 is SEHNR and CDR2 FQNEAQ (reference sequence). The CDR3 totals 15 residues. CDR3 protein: CASSLVGGGEHEQYF. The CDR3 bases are TGTGCCAGCAGCTTAGTAGGAGGGGGCGAGCACGAGCAGTACTTC.

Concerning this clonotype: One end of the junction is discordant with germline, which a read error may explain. The CDR3 DNA is TGTGCCAGCAATTACTTCGGGGCGGGCTCCTACAATGAGCAGTTCTTC. It yields the protein CASNYFGAGSYNEQFF. The rearrangement uses TRBV6-5 and TRBJ2-1; D is possibly TRBD1 or TRBD2 (5 bases each). Germline V gene lookup returns CDR1 MNHEY and CDR2 SVGAGI. The CDR3 is 16 residues long.

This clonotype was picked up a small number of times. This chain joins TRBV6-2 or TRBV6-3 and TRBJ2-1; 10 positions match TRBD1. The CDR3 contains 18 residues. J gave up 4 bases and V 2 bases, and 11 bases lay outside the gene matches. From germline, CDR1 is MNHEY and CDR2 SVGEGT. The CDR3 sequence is CASSYRSIGTGAYNEQFF. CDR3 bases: TGTGCCAGCAGTTACCGGTCTATAGGGACAGGGGCATACAATGAGCAGTTCTTC.

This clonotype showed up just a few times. The CDR3: CASSSSGVFEKLFF. The CDR3 coding sequence is TGTGCCAGCAGTTCCTCAGGGGTTTTTGAAAAACTGTTTTTT. The chain employs TRBV12-3 or TRBV12-4 and TRBJ1-4, with TRBD1 as a possible D gene (6 bases). This CDR3 is 14 amino acids long. V lost 4 bases and J 7 bases, leaving 13 bases between the germline ends.

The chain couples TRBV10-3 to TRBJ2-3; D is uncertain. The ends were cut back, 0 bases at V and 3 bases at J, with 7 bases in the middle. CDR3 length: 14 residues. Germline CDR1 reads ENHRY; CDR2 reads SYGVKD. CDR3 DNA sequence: TGTGCCATCAGTGAGTCAGTAGCAACAGATACGCAGTATTTT. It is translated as CAISESVATDTQYF.

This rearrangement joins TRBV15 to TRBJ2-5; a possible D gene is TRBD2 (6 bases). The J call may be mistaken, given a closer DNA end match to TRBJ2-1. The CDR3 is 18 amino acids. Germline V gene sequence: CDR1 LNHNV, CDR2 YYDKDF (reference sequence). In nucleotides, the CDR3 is TGTGCCACCAGCAGAGACTCGGGTAGCGGTCTATCCTACAATGAGCAGTTCTTC. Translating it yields CATSRDSGSGLSYNEQFF.

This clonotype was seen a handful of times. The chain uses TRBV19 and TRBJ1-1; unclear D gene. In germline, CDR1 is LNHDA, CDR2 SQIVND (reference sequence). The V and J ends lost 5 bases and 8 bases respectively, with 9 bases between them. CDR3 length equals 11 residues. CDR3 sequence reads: CASSLFREAFF. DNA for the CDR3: TGTGCCAGTAGTCTTTTCCGGGAAGCTTTCTTT.

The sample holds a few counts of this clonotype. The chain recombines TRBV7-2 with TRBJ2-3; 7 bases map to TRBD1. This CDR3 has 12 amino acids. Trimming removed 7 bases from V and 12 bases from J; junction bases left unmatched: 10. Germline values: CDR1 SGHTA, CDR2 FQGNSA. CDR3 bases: TGTGCCAGCAACCTCGCACAGGGGAGACAGTATTTT. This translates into CASNLAQGRQYF.

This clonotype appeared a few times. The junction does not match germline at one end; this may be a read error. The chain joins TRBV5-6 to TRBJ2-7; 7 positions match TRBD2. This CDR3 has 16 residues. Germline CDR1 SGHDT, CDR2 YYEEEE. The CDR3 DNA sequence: TGTACCAGCAGCTTAATAGCGGTGGGAGGGCACTACGAGCAGTACTTC. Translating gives CTSSLIAVGGHYEQYF.

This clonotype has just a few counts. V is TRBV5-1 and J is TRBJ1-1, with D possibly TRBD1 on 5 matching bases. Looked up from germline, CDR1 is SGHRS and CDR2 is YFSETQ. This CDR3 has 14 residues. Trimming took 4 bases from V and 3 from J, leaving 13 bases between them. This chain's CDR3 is CASSPREGDTEAFF. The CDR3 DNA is TGCGCCAGCAGCCCCCGGGAAGGGGACACTGAAGCTTTCTTT.

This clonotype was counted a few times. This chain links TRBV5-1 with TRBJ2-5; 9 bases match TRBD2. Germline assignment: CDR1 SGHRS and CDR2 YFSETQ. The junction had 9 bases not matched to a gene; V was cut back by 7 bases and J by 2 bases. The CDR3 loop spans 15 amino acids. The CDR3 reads CASSSIAGVQETQYF. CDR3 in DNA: TGCGCCAGCTCTTCGATAGCGGGAGTACAAGAGACCCAGTACTTC.

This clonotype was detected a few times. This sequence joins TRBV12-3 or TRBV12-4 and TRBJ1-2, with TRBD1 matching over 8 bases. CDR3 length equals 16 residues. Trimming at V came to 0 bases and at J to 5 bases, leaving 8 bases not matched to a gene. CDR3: CASSLALRTGSYGYTF. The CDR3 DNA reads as TGTGCCAGCAGTTTAGCCCTCCGGACAGGGTCGTATGGCTACACCTTC.

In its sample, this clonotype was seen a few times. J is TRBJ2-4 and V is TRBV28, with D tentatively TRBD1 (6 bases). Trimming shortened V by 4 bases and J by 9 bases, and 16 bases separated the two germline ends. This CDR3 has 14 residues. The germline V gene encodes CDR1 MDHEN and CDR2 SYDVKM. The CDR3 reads CASSYRDTLVIQYF. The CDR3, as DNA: TGTGCCAGCAGTTACCGGGACACCCTGGTCATTCAGTACTTC.